This T cell receptor (beta chain) was observed in a study of cytomegalovirus exposure and HLA in healthy donors. Here immunoSEQ multiplex PCR was the method, and the copy in TCRdb shows in-frame clones only, minus some. Of a few hundred thousand clones in the sample, nearly 90% were seen once. The CDR3 is made up of 16 amino acids. Germline values: CDR1 MDHEN, CDR2 SYDVKM. V was pared by 2 bases and J by 7 bases, with 9 bases of the junction left unmatched. The sample comprised PBMCs. This clonotype originated in a woman younger than 30 in good health and CMV-seronegative. The chain has TRBV28 and TRBJ2-7; TRBD2 aligns across 12 bases. The CDR3 nucleotides read TGTGCCAGCAGTTTACAACTAGCGGGGGGCCTGAGTGAGCAGTACTTC. It yields the protein CASSLQLAGGLSEQYF. The full variable domain, in which reference TRBV28 and TRBJ2-7 provide the parts outside the CDR3, is DVKVTQSSRYLVKRTGEKVFLECVQDMDHENMFWYRQDPGLGLRLIYFSYDVKMKEKGDIPEGYSVSREKKERFSLILESASTNQTSMYLCASSLQLAGGLSEQYFGPGTRLTVT.